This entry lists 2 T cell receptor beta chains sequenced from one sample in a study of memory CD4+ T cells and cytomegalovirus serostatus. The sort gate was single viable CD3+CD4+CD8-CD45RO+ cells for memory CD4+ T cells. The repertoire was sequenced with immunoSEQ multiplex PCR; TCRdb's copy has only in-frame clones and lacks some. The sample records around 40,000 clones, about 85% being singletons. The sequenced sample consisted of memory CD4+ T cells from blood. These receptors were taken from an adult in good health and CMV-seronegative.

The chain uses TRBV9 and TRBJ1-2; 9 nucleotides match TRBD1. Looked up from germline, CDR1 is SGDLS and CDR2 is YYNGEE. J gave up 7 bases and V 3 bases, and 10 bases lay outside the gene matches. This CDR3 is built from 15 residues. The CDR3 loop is CASSGQGGSLGGYTF. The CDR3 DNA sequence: TGTGCCAGCAGCGGACAGGGGGGTTCCCTGGGTGGCTACACCTTC. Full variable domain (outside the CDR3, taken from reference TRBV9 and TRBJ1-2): DSGVTQTPKHLITATGQRVTLRCSPRSGDLSVYWYQQSLDQGLQFLIQYYNGEERAKGNILERFSAQQFPDLHSELNLSSLELGDSALYFCASSGQGGSLGGYTFGSGTRLTVV.

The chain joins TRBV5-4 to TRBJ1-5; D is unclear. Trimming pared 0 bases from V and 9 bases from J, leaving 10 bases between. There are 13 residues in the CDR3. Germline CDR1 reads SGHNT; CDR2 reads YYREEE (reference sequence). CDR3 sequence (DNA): TGTGCCAGCAGCTTGGGGACGGTGGGGCCCCAGCATTTT. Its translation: CASSLGTVGPQHF.